This T cell receptor beta chain originates from a study of graft-versus-host responses after intestinal transplantation. Sequenced by immunoSEQ multiplex PCR; TCRdb stores in-frame clones only, minus some. The sample gives about 16,000 clones, roughly 88% of which show up once; around 5.8% is in the top ten. In its sample, this clone was seen once. The CDR3 has 14 amino acids. Germline V gene lookup returns CDR1 LNHDA and CDR2 SQIVND (reference sequence). V was clipped by 3 bases and J by 3 bases, with 11 bases between them. The starting material was PBMCs, obtained approximately 16 weeks after intestinal transplant. The gene calls are TRBV19 and TRBJ2-5; D gene uncertain. This receptor was taken from a human patient who received an intestinal transplant, so some T cells may come from the graft donor. Here the CDR3 DNA reads TGTGCCAGTAGTATCGCCATGGTCAAAGAGACCCAGTACTTC. Its protein product is CASSIAMVKETQYF.